Below are 30 T cell receptor beta chains sequenced from a single sample in a study of blood T cell repertoires in COVID-19. Method: immunoSEQ multiplex PCR; TCRdb's copy keeps in-frame clones and lacks some. The sample comprises around 260,000 clones, over 70% of which are singletons, and roughly 10% rests with the top ten. Sequenced sample: peripheral blood. These receptors were collected from a woman aged 70-85 years with COVID-19, enrolled during active disease.

J is TRBJ1-5 and V is TRBV27, with D possibly matching TRBD1 (5 bases). Germline loops: CDR1 MNHEY, CDR2 SMNVEV (reference sequence). V was trimmed by 2 bases and J by 4 bases, leaving 12 bases between them. This CDR3 has 15 amino acids. CDR3 sequence: CASSLRGAINQPQHF. The CDR3 bases are TGTGCCAGCAGTTTACGTGGGGCAATAAATCAGCCCCAGCATTTT.

The CDR3 bases are TGCGCCAGCAGCTTATTGAGCACTAATGAAAAACTGTTTTTT. It codes for CASSLLSTNEKLFF. The chain has TRBV5-1 and TRBJ1-4; the D is unclear. The V and J ends lost 2 bases and 2 bases respectively, with 7 bases between them. CDR1 is SGHRS and CDR2 is YFSETQ in the germline V gene. The CDR3 is made up of 14 amino acids.

The CDR3 DNA sequence: TGTGCCAGCAGTTTCCAATACGGACAGGGGAGGGGCAATGAGCAGTTCTTC. Its translation: CASSFQYGQGRGNEQFF. The chain combines TRBV28 with TRBJ2-1; 9 nucleotides match TRBD1. V was pared by 3 bases and J by 6 bases, with 12 bases of the junction left unmatched. This CDR3 is built from 17 residues. CDR1 MDHEN and CDR2 SYDVKM come from the germline V gene.

The chain joins TRBV6-5 to TRBJ1-1; 8 bases align to TRBD1. The CDR3 contains 13 residues. The V segment lost 8 bases and the J segment 5 bases; nucleotides outside the gene matches: 7. Germline V gene data show CDR1 as MNHEY and CDR2 as SVGAGI. The CDR3, as DNA: TGTGCCAGCCGCAGGGGGCGCGGGACTGAAGCTTTCTTT. Translating it yields CASRRGRGTEAFF.

The chain couples TRBV6-5 to TRBJ2-2, with D maybe TRBD1 (5 bases). CDR3 length: 13 residues. Germline values: CDR1 MNHEY, CDR2 SVGAGI. The V end lost 5 bases, the J end lost 6 bases, and 10 bases lay between the germline ends. Here the CDR3 DNA reads TGTGCCAGCAGTCGCAGGGAAGCCGGGGAGCTGTTTTTT. It yields the protein CASSRREAGELFF.

The chain carries TRBV7-3 and TRBJ2-1; D call uncertain. This CDR3 has 16 amino acids. The ends were cut back, 2 bases at V and 2 bases at J, with 13 bases in the middle. The V gene's germline CDR1 is SGHTA and CDR2 FQGTGA. The CDR3 sequence: CASSLGGLVAYNEQFF. The CDR3 DNA follows: TGTGCCAGCAGCTTAGGTGGCCTGGTGGCCTACAATGAGCAGTTCTTC.

The chain carries TRBV10-1 and TRBJ2-1; 14 nucleotides align to TRBD2. CDR1 and CDR2 (germline): WNHNN, SYGVQD (reference sequence). The CDR3 consists of 15 residues. V lost 8 bases and J lost 6; bases outside the gene matches: 6. CDR3 coding DNA: TGCGCCAGCTCTCACGGGACTAGCGGGAGCAATGAGCAGTTCTTC. This encodes CASSHGTSGSNEQFF.

The genes are TRBV27 and TRBJ1-5; 7 bases are a match to TRBD1. The CDR3 length is 15 residues. V shed 6 bases, J shed 0 bases, and the junction held 5 bases outside the gene matches. From germline, CDR1 is MNHEY and CDR2 SMNVEV (reference sequence). The CDR3 here is CASSRQGDSNQPQHF. Written as DNA, the CDR3 is TGTGCCAGCAGCCGGCAGGGGGATAGCAATCAGCCCCAGCATTTT.

V is TRBV13 and J is TRBJ2-3; 7 bases align to TRBD1. CDR3 length: 15 residues. J gave up 4 bases and V 4 bases, and 8 bases lay outside the gene matches. Looked up from germline, CDR1 is PRHDT and CDR2 is FYEKMQ (reference sequence). The CDR3 sequence: CASSYPTGKPDTQYF. The CDR3 DNA follows: TGTGCCAGCAGCTACCCGACAGGGAAACCAGATACGCAGTATTTT.

This clone came up once. The chain is built from TRBV29-1 and TRBJ2-7, with D possibly matching TRBD2 (6 bases). CDR1 is SQVTM and CDR2 is ANQGSEA in the germline V gene. This CDR3 has 13 residues. Trimming left V 7 bases short and J 5 bases short, with 18 bases between. The CDR3, as DNA: TGCAGCGCTCGGGACTCACGAGCCCACGAGCAGTACTTC. This sequence encodes CSARDSRAHEQYF.

V usage is TRBV3-1 (or the pseudogene TRBV3-2) and J usage is TRBJ2-1, with 9 bases fitting TRBD2. The CDR3 has 17 residues. With V trimmed by 0 bases and J by 6 bases, 9 bases remained unmatched. The germline V gene has CDR1 LGHDT and CDR2 YNNKEL (reference sequence). In DNA, the CDR3 is TGTGCCAGCAGCCAAGAACGGATAGCGGGAGAGGCCAATGAGCAGTTCTTC. This gives the protein CASSQERIAGEANEQFF.

This clone was recorded once. The CDR3 protein is CASSPQPTSGSDEQYF. CDR3 bases: TGCGCCAGCAGCCCGCAACCGACTAGCGGGAGCGACGAGCAGTACTTC. This chain links TRBV5-1 with TRBJ2-7, with 12 bases lining up with TRBD2. The CDR3 length is 16 residues. The trim removed 4 bases at V and 5 bases at J, leaving 10 bases unmatched. Germline V gives CDR1 SGHRS, CDR2 YFSETQ.

The chain employs TRBV7-3 and TRBJ2-7; 9 bases agree with TRBD2. The CDR3 runs to 15 residues. Germline values: CDR1 SGHTA, CDR2 FQGTGA. Trimming cost V 2 bases and J 1 base; bases outside gene matches: 3. CDR3 in amino acids: CASSLAGGKSYEQYF. In DNA form, the CDR3 reads TGTGCCAGCAGCTTAGCGGGAGGGAAGTCCTACGAGCAGTACTTC.

The chain recombines TRBV19 with TRBJ1-4, with D possibly being TRBD1 (5 bases). The germline V gene encodes CDR1 LNHDA and CDR2 SQIVND (reference sequence). This CDR3 contains 13 residues. Between the trimmed V and J ends, which lost 6 bases and 10 bases, there was a span of 15 bases. CDR3 coding DNA: TGTGCCAGTAGCACTGAAAGGGGAGGAAAACTGTTTTTT. Translated: CASSTERGGKLFF.

This clone was seen once. The rearrangement joins TRBV28 to TRBJ2-5, with no clear D. The germline gives CDR1 MDHEN, CDR2 SYDVKM. With 2 bases removed from V and 0 bases from J, the gap between germline ends came to 10 bases. The CDR3 loop spans 15 amino acids. The DNA for the CDR3 is TGTGCCAGCAGTTTAGTTCAGGCGTACCAAGAGACCCAGTACTTC. It specifies CASSLVQAYQETQYF. Full variable domain (rest looked up from reference TRBV28 and TRBJ2-5): DVKVTQSSRYLVKRTGEKVFLECVQDMDHENMFWYRQDPGLGLRLIYFSYDVKMKEKGDIPEGYSVSREKKERFSLILESASTNQTSMYLCASSLVQAYQETQYFGPGTRLLVL.

This chain joins TRBV28 and TRBJ1-5; 11 bases line up with TRBD1. V lost 8 bases and J lost 6; bases outside the gene matches: 12. Germline values: CDR1 MDHEN, CDR2 SYDVKM. The CDR3 consists of 16 residues. The CDR3 sequence: CASFKPGQGDTQPQHF. CDR3 in DNA: TGTGCCAGCTTTAAGCCGGGACAGGGGGATACTCAGCCCCAGCATTTT.

J is TRBJ2-7 and V is TRBV7-9, with 9 bases lining up with TRBD2. The CDR3 loop spans 15 amino acids. After removal of 4 bases from V and 4 bases from J, the junction contained 8 bases not matched to a gene. Germline CDR1 and CDR2: SEHNR and FQNEAQ (reference sequence). CDR3 sequence reads: CASSSEPGLAYEQYF. The DNA for the CDR3 is TGTGCCAGCAGCTCAGAACCGGGACTAGCTTACGAGCAGTACTTC.

The rearrangement links TRBV21-1 to TRBJ1-6; the table names TRBD1, a call not compared with the DNA. TRBV21-1 is assigned pseudogene status. The CDR3 loop spans 15 amino acids. CDR3 loop: CASSGQGLRNSPLHF. The CDR3 coding sequence is TGTGCCAGCAGTGGACAGGGTTTACGGAACTCACCCCTCCACTTT.

This chain joins TRBV25-1 and TRBJ1-4, with D tentatively TRBD1 (5 bases). The CDR3 has 11 amino acids. With 7 bases removed from V and 8 bases from J, the gap between germline ends came to 8 bases. CDR1 and CDR2 (germline): MGHDK, SYGVNS. In nucleotides, the CDR3 is TGTGCCAGCAAGGGGTTCGAAAAACTGTTTTTT. It specifies CASKGFEKLFF. The complete variable domain, with remaining parts taken from reference TRBV25-1 and TRBJ1-4, reads EADIYQTPRYLVIGTGKKITLECSQTMGHDKMYWYQQDPGMELHLIHYSYGVNSTEKGDLSSESTVSRIRTEHFPLTLESARPSHTSQYLCASKGFEKLFFGSGTQLSVL.

V is TRBV6-5 and J is TRBJ2-7, with 12 nucleotides matching TRBD1. Germline loops: CDR1 MNHEY, CDR2 SVGAGI. The V and J ends lost 4 bases and 4 bases, in that order; junction bases with no gene match: 5. CDR3 length equals 15 residues. The CDR3 spells CASSSGTGGAYEQYF. The CDR3 nucleotides are TGTGCCAGCAGTTCCGGGACAGGGGGCGCGTACGAGCAGTACTTC.

The chain has TRBV19 and TRBJ1-2; TRBD1 aligns across 7 bases. Per the germline V gene, CDR1 is LNHDA and CDR2 is SQIVND (reference sequence). V was clipped by 7 bases and J by 8 bases; unmatched bases: 7. The CDR3 covers 12 residues. CDR3 DNA: TGTGCCAGTATGAGGGGGCGAGACGGCTACACCTTC. This gives the protein CASMRGRDGYTF. The whole variable domain, remainder taken from reference TRBV19 and TRBJ1-2, is DGGITQSPKYLFRKEGQNVTLSCEQNLNHDAMYWYRQDPGQGLRLIYYSQIVNDFQKGDIAEGYSVSREKKESFPLTVTSAQKNPTAFYLCASMRGRDGYTFGSGTRLTVV.

Here the CDR3 DNA reads TGTGCCAGTAGCCTGGGACAATATGGCTACACCTTC. Residues: CASSLGQYGYTF. The V and J genes are TRBV19 and TRBJ1-2; D may be TRBD1 (6 bases). Germline CDR1 is LNHDA and CDR2 is SQIVND (reference sequence). The CDR3 sequence is 12 residues long. Trimming pared 6 bases from V and 5 bases from J, leaving 10 bases between.

V gene TRBV27 combines with J gene TRBJ1-5; D may be TRBD1 (6 bases). The CDR3 has 13 residues. The germline V and J ends were trimmed by 8 bases and 5 bases, with 13 bases remaining between them. Germline assignment: CDR1 MNHEY and CDR2 SMNVEV (reference sequence). CDR3 sequence reads: CASATGLDQPQHF. The CDR3 DNA is TGTGCCAGCGCAACAGGGTTAGATCAGCCCCAGCATTTT.

This clone has more than one count but fewer than ten. The chain uses TRBV6-1 and TRBJ1-6, with 7 nucleotides matching TRBD1. CDR1 and CDR2 (germline): MNHNS, SASEGT. J gave up 8 bases and V 2 bases, and 9 bases lay outside the gene matches. The CDR3 totals 16 residues. CDR3 DNA sequence: TGTGCCAGCAGTGAATATAACAGGGGATATCATTCACCCCTCCACTTT. Amino acids: CASSEYNRGYHSPLHF.

The chain links TRBV6-5 to TRBJ2-1; 8 nucleotides agree with TRBD2. Trimming removed 2 bases from V and 7 bases from J; junction bases left unmatched: 7. Germline V gene data show CDR1 as MNHEY and CDR2 as SVGAGI. CDR3 length: 15 residues. The CDR3 here is CASSYGTSGRNEQFF. The CDR3 DNA sequence: TGTGCCAGCAGTTACGGGACTAGTGGCAGAAATGAGCAGTTCTTC.

This clone showed up just a few times. The rearrangement links TRBV27 to TRBJ2-3; weak D call: TRBD2 (6 bases). Trimming took off 8 bases at V and 4 bases at J, with 19 bases between the two ends. Germline V CDR1 and CDR2: MNHEY, SMNVEV (reference sequence). CDR3 size: 15 residues. CDR3 in amino acids: CASGVPGLRADTQYF. Written as DNA, the CDR3 is TGTGCCAGCGGGGTACCGGGACTGCGGGCAGATACGCAGTATTTT.

The J gene is TRBJ2-1, the V gene TRBV29-1; no firm D call. Trimming shortened V by 2 bases and J by 6 bases, and 17 bases separated the two germline ends. Germline V gene sequence: CDR1 SQVTM, CDR2 ANQGSEA. The CDR3 loop spans 15 amino acids. This CDR3 reads CSVERSRLLSNEQFF. The CDR3 DNA follows: TGCAGCGTTGAAAGATCGAGGTTATTATCCAATGAGCAGTTCTTC.

This clone came up a few times. This chain links TRBV27 with TRBJ2-1; 13 bases align to TRBD2. The CDR3 length is 15 residues. The germline V gene encodes CDR1 MNHEY and CDR2 SMNVEV (reference sequence). Unmatched junction bases numbered 6, after V lost 6 bases and J lost 7 bases. Written as DNA, the CDR3 is TGTGCCAGCAGGCCCGGGACTAGCGGGACGAATGAGCAGTTCTTC. This gives the protein CASRPGTSGTNEQFF.

This rearrangement joins TRBV9 to TRBJ1-6; TRBD1 aligns across 7 bases. In germline, CDR1 is SGDLS, CDR2 YYNGEE. The trim removed 6 bases at V and 9 bases at J, leaving 9 bases unmatched. The CDR3 sequence is 14 residues long. CDR3 region: CASTRGQNISPLHF. The CDR3 nucleotides read TGTGCCAGCACCCGGGGACAGAACATTTCACCCCTCCACTTT.

This chain links TRBV25-1 with TRBJ1-1; weak D call: TRBD1 (6 bases). Trimming cost V 7 bases and J 6 bases, with 15 bases left between them. Germline CDR1 and CDR2: MGHDK and SYGVNS. The CDR3 loop spans 13 amino acids. CDR3 nucleotide sequence: TGTGCCAGCAAATCCCTAACAGGGTCTGAAGCTTTCTTT. Its translation: CASKSLTGSEAFF.